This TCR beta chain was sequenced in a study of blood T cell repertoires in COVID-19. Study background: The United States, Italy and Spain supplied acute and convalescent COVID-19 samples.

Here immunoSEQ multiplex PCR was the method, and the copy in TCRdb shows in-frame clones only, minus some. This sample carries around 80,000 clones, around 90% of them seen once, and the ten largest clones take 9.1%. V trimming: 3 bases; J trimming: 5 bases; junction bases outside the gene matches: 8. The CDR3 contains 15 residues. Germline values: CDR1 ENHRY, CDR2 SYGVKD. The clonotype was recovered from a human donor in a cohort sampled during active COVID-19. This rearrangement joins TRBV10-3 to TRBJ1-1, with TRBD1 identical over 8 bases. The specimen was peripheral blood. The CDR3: CAISDSTGGGTEAFF. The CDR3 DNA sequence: TGTGCCATCAGTGACAGTACAGGGGGAGGGACTGAAGCTTTCTTT.